Listed below are T cell receptor beta chains from one sample, sequenced in a study of early T cells in non-severe SARS-CoV-2 infection. Each CDR3 protein gets one entry after TCRdb re-called the 5' RACE reads with MiXCR. This sample carries some 100,000 distinct CDR3 sequences, roughly 14% of them seen once, and the ten largest clones take about 0.58%. Sequencing input: whole blood. These receptors originate from an adult who was a healthcare worker with PCR-confirmed SARS-CoV-2 infection or an uninfected control (not recorded which). Each CDR3 is given with its conserved first and last residue. The D gene is left open where the match is weak. The listing skips clone size in some rows; elsewhere it reads once, few, many or a size class.

D gene | J gene | clone size | V gene | CDR3 protein | CDR3 DNA
. | TRBJ1-4 | . | TRBV19 | CASSIRGSTNEKLFF | TGTGCCAGTAGTATCCGGGGTTCGACTAATGAAAAACTGTTTTTT
. | TRBJ1-2 | . | TRBV28 | CASIGAPRYGYTF | TGTGCCAGCATCGGGGCCCCGCGGTATGGCTACACCTTC
. | TRBJ1-5 | few | TRBV2 | CASSLSAAQHF | TGTGCCAGCAGCCTCTCCGCGGCCCAGCATTTT
. | TRBJ2-2 | many | TRBV11-2 | CASSLSRGMTGELFF | TGTGCCAGCAGCTTATCCAGGGGTATGACCGGGGAGCTGTTTTTT
TRBD1 | TRBJ2-2 | . | TRBV29-1 | CSGETGGGELFF | TGCAGCGGTGAAACAGGGGGCGGGGAGCTGTTTTTT
TRBD1 | TRBJ1-1 | . | TRBV29-1 | CSVEYPGQKNTEAFF | TGCAGCGTTGAATACCCGGGACAGAAGAACACTGAAGCTTTCTTT
TRBD1 | TRBJ2-1 | few | TRBV19 | CASSARTGVGEQFF | TGTGCCAGTAGTGCGAGAACAGGGGTCGGTGAGCAGTTCTTC
. | TRBJ2-1 | many | TRBV29-1 | CSVENGQFF | TGCAGCGTTGAAAATGGGCAGTTCTTC
. | TRBJ1-1 | . | TRBV12-3/TRBV12-4 | CASSLRTGSFTEAFF | TGTGCCAGCAGTCTCAGGACCGGGTCCTTTACTGAAGCTTTCTTT
. | TRBJ2-3 | few | TRBV5-5 | CASSLSGVRGATDTQYF | TGTGCCAGCAGCTTGTCTGGGGTTCGGGGGGCGACAGATACGCAGTATTTT
. | TRBJ1-1 | many | TRBV11-2 | CASSLEREAFF | TGTGCCAGCAGCTTAGAGAGGGAAGCTTTCTTT
TRBD1 | TRBJ1-1 | . | TRBV6-5 | CASSRPTYRGEVPEAFF | TGTGCCAGCAGTCGACCGACGTACAGGGGCGAGGTTCCTGAAGCTTTCTTT
TRBD1 | TRBJ1-2 | . | TRBV5-1 | CASSLGQGRNYGYTF | TGCGCCAGCAGCTTGGGACAGGGCAGAAACTATGGCTACACCTTC
. | TRBJ2-1 | many | TRBV10-3 | CAISESAGGASRYEQFF | TGTGCCATCAGTGAGTCGGCGGGCGGGGCGTCGAGGTATGAGCAGTTCTTC
TRBD1 | TRBJ2-1 | . | TRBV5-1 | CASRTGVGLGEQFF | TGCGCCAGCCGAACAGGGGTCGGACTGGGTGAGCAGTTCTTC
TRBD2 | TRBJ2-3 | . | TRBV7-2 | CASSLFFAGVDGTQYF | TGTGCCAGCAGCTTATTTTTCGCGGGGGTGGATGGTACGCAGTATTTT
. | TRBJ1-2 | many | TRBV7-9 | CASSLEGTGYTF | TGTGCCAGCAGCTTAGAGGGGACGGGCTACACCTTC
. | TRBJ2-3 | few | TRBV20-1 | CSASEESGDTQYF | TGCAGTGCTAGTGAGGAGAGTGGAGATACGCAGTATTTT
. | TRBJ1-2 | . | TRBV30 | CAWTGQSYGYTF | TGTGCCTGGACCGGACAGTCCTATGGCTACACCTTC
. | TRBJ1-1 | . | TRBV5-1 | CASSSSNTDRNTEAFF | TGCGCCAGCAGCTCCTCAAATACGGACAGGAACACTGAAGCTTTCTTT
. | TRBJ2-3 | . | TRBV12-3/TRBV12-4 | CASSLSGFKDTQYF | TGTGCCAGCAGTTTGTCGGGTTTTAAGGATACGCAGTATTTT
TRBD1 | TRBJ2-6 | many | TRBV19 | CASSPRTGTGANVLTF | TGTGCCAGTAGTCCAAGGACAGGGACTGGGGCCAACGTCCTGACTTTC
. | TRBJ2-3 | . | TRBV6-1 | CASSAGVPADTQYF | TGTGCCAGCAGTGCTGGGGTTCCTGCAGATACGCAGTATTTT
. | TRBJ1-2 | few | TRBV7-6 | CASSSVGLGMDYGYTF | TGTGCCAGCAGCTCAGTCGGGCTAGGGATGGACTATGGCTACACCTTC
. | TRBJ1-1 | few | TRBV7-6 | CASSLDPPRDSNTEAFF | TGTGCCAGCAGCTTAGATCCCCCACGGGACTCGAACACTGAAGCTTTCTTT
. | TRBJ2-3 | once | TRBV9 | CASSVGFFSTDTRYF | TGTGCCAGCAGCGTCGGGTTTTTTAGCACAGATACGCGGTATTTT
TRBD2 | TRBJ2-1 | many | TRBV2 | CASKTSGFYNEQFF | TGTGCCAGCAAGACTAGCGGATTTTACAATGAGCAGTTCTTC
TRBD2 | TRBJ2-1 | few | TRBV6-2/TRBV6-3 | CASSYIGGGPTNEQFF | TGTGCCAGCAGTTATATCGGCGGGGGGCCTACCAATGAGCAGTTCTTC
TRBD1 | TRBJ2-1 | few | TRBV11-2 | CASSKGGGSYNEQFF | TGTGCCAGCAGCAAAGGGGGCGGGTCCTACAATGAGCAGTTCTTC
TRBD2 | TRBJ2-3 | . | TRBV9 | CASSVEAGVGTDTQYF | TGTGCCAGCAGCGTAGAGGCGGGAGTAGGCACAGATACGCAGTATTTT
. | TRBJ1-1 | many | TRBV11-2 | CASSLEKQGGAFF | TGTGCCAGCAGCTTAGAGAAACAGGGTGGCGCTTTCTTT
. | TRBJ1-2 | . | TRBV5-4 | CASSFSAGANYGYTF | TGTGCCAGCAGCTTTTCGGCAGGGGCTAACTATGGCTACACCTTC
TRBD1 | TRBJ2-5 | . | TRBV29-1 | CSVVNRTGSGTQYF | TGCAGCGTTGTAAACAGGACAGGGTCCGGGACCCAGTACTTC
. | TRBJ2-1 | few | TRBV19 | CASRPLIASYNEQFF | TGTGCCAGTAGACCGCTCATAGCGTCCTACAATGAGCAGTTCTTC
. | TRBJ1-5 | many | TRBV29-1 | CSVAGGFLGNQPQHF | TGCAGCGTTGCTGGGGGTTTTCTTGGCAATCAGCCCCAGCATTTT
. | TRBJ2-3 | . | TRBV12-3/TRBV12-4 | CASSLGLVGTDTQYF | TGTGCCAGCAGTTTGGGCCTCGTCGGCACAGATACGCAGTATTTT
. | TRBJ1-6 | . | TRBV15 | CATSRDTGRSPLHF | TGTGCCACCAGCAGAGATACAGGGAGATCACCCCTCCACTTT
. | TRBJ1-1 | . | TRBV12-3/TRBV12-4 | CASSRKVPSEAFF | TGTGCCAGCAGCCGGAAGGTCCCCAGTGAAGCTTTCTTT
. | TRBJ1-1 | . | TRBV10-2 | CASSEFRDSTEAFF | TGCGCCAGCAGTGAGTTCAGGGATTCCACTGAAGCTTTCTTT
. | TRBJ1-5 | . | TRBV15 | CATSRDRGDQPQHF | TGTGCCACCAGCAGAGATCGGGGAGATCAGCCCCAGCATTTT
. | TRBJ2-3 | once | TRBV7-2 | CATRRGAYTDTQYF | TGTGCCACCCGTCGGGGGGCCTACACAGATACGCAGTATTTT
. | TRBJ2-3 | few | TRBV12-3/TRBV12-4 | CASSLRGPTDTQYF | TGTGCCAGCAGTTTACGGGGTCCCACAGATACGCAGTATTTT
TRBD1 | TRBJ1-6 | few | TRBV2 | CASSPGQNSPLHF | TGTGCCAGCAGTCCGGGACAGAATTCACCCCTCCACTTT
. | TRBJ1-3 | many | TRBV30 | CAWKKGGGSSSGNTIYF | TGTGCCTGGAAAAAAGGCGGAGGCAGTAGCTCTGGAAACACCATATATTTT
TRBD1 | TRBJ2-6 | many | TRBV24-1 | CATGTGKVVAGANVLTF | TGTGCCACCGGGACAGGGAAAGTCGTGGCTGGGGCCAACGTCCTGACTTTC
. | TRBJ1-6 | few | TRBV20-1 | CSATRGANPNSPLHF | TGCAGTGCTACTCGAGGGGCCAATCCCAATTCACCCCTCCACTTT
. | TRBJ2-4 | . | TRBV2 | CASSVSASSRGAKNIQYF | TGTGCCAGCAGTGTCTCTGCATCGAGTAGGGGGGCCAAAAACATTCAGTACTTC
. | TRBJ2-1 | . | TRBV25-1 | CASSEGARGNEQFF | TGTGCCAGCAGTGAAGGGGCCAGGGGAAATGAGCAGTTCTTC
TRBD1 | TRBJ1-5 | few | TRBV2 | CASSPGTGDGQPQHF | TGTGCCAGCAGTCCCGGGACAGGGGACGGTCAGCCCCAGCATTTT
. | TRBJ1-2 | . | TRBV12-3/TRBV12-4 | CANQGMIDGYTF | TGTGCCAACCAGGGGATGATCGATGGCTACACCTTC
TRBD1 | TRBJ1-2 | . | TRBV5-1 | CASKPGQSGGYTF | TGCGCCAGCAAACCGGGACAGTCGGGTGGCTACACCTTC
. | TRBJ2-1 | many | TRBV11-2 | CASSLLLNNNEQFF | TGTGCCAGCAGCTTACTACTTAACAACAATGAGCAGTTCTTC
TRBD1 | TRBJ1-1 | many | TRBV6-6 | CASRGTGKNTEAFF | TGTGCCAGCAGGGGGACAGGGAAGAACACTGAAGCTTTCTTT
. | TRBJ2-2 | few | TRBV12-3/TRBV12-4 | CASRPDWGGKNTGELFF | TGTGCCAGCAGACCCGACTGGGGCGGGAAGAACACCGGGGAGCTGTTTTTT
. | TRBJ1-1 | . | TRBV28 | CASRLQEWGAFF | TGTGCCAGCAGGCTACAGGAATGGGGAGCTTTCTTT